The clone carrying this T cell receptor beta chain showed up just a few times. Its antigen is not known. The data derive from a study of blood T cells in healthy people across ages. Study findings and constraints: Estimated diversity across one million T cells was deemed an underestimate.

PCR was performed a second time for about 7 to 11 cycles using a sample-barcoded 5' primer and a J-beta primer mix. TCRdb re-analysed the 5' RACE reads in MiXCR, keeping a single row per CDR3 protein. The repertoire includes some 920,000 distinct CDR3 sequences, roughly 51% of them detected once, and 20% to 25% sits in the top ten. Per the germline V gene, CDR1 is SGHTA and CDR2 is FQGNSA. Trimming took 5 bases from V and 6 from J; bases not matched to a gene: 7. The CDR3 spans 14 residues. This clonotype was obtained from a woman aged 55-70 years in good health. The V call is TRBV7-2, the J call TRBJ2-7; 10 nucleotides align to TRBD2. The sample taken for sequencing was blood. Here the CDR3 DNA reads TGTGCCAGCAGCCCGACTAGCGGGTTAGGCGAGCAGTACTTC. Protein: CASSPTSGLGEQYF.